This TCR beta chain was observed in a study of T cell changes during pregnancy in multiple sclerosis. Only in-frame clones appear in the TCRdb table, and some are missing; sequencing was by immunoSEQ multiplex PCR. The sample has under 70,000 clones, around 92% seen once. CDR3 length: 14 residues. V was clipped by 1 base and J by 1 base, with 9 bases between them. Per germline, CDR1 SGHKS and CDR2 YYEKEE (reference sequence). The source of this sequence is a female donor in good health, enrolled as a control in a pregnancy study. The chain couples TRBV5-5 to TRBJ2-7, with D possibly TRBD1 on 5 matching bases. The sequences come from peripheral blood, collected after pregnancy. In nucleotides, the CDR3 is TGTGCCAGCAGCTTGCAGGGAAATTCCTACGAGCAGTACTTC. It translates to CASSLQGNSYEQYF.